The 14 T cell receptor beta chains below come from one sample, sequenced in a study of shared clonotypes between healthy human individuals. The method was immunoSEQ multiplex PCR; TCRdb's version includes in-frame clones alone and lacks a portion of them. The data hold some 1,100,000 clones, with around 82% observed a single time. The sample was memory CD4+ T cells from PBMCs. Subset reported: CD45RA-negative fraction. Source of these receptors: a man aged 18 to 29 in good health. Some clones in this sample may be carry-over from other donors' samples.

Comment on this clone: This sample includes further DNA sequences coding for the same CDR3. As DNA, the CDR3 is TGTGCCAGTAGTATAGTAGGAAGCAATCAGCCCCAGCATTTT. This encodes CASSIVGSNQPQHF. V and J are TRBV19 and TRBJ1-5; D is uncertain. This CDR3 region has 14 residues. Per the germline V gene, CDR1 is LNHDA and CDR2 is SQIVND (reference sequence). Deletions cut 1 base from V and 1 base from J, with 5 bases between.

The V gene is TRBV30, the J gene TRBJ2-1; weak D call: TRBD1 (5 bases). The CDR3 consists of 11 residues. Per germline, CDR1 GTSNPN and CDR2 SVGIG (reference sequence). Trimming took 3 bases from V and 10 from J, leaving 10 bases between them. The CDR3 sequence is CAWRKGWEQFF. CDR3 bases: TGTGCCTGGAGGAAGGGGTGGGAGCAGTTCTTC.

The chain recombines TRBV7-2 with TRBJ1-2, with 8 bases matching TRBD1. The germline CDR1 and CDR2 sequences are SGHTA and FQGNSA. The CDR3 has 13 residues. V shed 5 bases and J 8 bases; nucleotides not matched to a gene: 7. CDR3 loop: CASSLQGAGGYTF. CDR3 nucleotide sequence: TGTGCCAGCAGCCTCCAGGGGGCGGGAGGCTACACCTTC.

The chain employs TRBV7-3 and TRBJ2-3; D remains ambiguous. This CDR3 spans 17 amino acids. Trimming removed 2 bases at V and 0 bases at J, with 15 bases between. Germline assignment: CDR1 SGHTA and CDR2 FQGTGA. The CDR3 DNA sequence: TGTGCCAGCAGCTTAGGCAGCCGCTCGACTAGCACAGATACGCAGTATTTT. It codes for CASSLGSRSTSTDTQYF.

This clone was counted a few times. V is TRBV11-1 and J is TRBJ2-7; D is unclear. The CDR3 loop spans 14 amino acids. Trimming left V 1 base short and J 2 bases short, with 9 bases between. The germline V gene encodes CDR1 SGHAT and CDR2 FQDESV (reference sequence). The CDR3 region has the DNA TGTGCCAGCAGCTTAGGTCTCACCACCTACGAGCAGTACTTC. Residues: CASSLGLTTYEQYF.

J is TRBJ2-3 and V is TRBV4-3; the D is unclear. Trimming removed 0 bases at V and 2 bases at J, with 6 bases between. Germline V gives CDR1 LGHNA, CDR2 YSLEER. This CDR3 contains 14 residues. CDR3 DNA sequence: TGCGCCAGCAGCCAAGATCGGTTCACAGATACGCAGTATTTT. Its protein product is CASSQDRFTDTQYF.

The CDR3 sequence is CASHARDSSYEQYF. DNA of the CDR3: TGTGCCAGCCATGCTCGGGACAGCTCCTACGAGCAGTACTTC. The V gene is TRBV28, the J gene TRBJ2-7; 7 bases fit TRBD1. With 8 bases clipped from V and 0 bases from J, the junction kept 7 bases outside the gene matches. The CDR3 has 14 amino acids. Germline V gene data show CDR1 as MDHEN and CDR2 as SYDVKM.

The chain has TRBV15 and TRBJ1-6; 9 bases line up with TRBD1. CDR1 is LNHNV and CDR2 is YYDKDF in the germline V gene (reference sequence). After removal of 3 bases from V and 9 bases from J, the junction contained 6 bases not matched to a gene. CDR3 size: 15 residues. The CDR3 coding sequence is TGTGCCACCAGCAGGGACAGGGGTGATTCTTCACCCCTCCACTTT. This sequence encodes CATSRDRGDSSPLHF.

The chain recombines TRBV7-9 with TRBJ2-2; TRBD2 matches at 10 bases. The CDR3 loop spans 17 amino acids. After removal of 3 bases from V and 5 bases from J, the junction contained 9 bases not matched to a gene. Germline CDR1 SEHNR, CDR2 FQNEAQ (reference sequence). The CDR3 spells CASSFGTLAGETGELFF. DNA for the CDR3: TGTGCCAGCAGCTTCGGAACCCTAGCGGGAGAAACCGGGGAGCTGTTTTTT.

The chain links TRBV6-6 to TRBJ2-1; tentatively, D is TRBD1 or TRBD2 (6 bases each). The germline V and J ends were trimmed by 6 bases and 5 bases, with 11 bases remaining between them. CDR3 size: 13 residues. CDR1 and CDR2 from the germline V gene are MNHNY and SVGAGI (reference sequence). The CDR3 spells CASRGGSDNEQFF. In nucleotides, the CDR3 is TGTGCCAGCAGGGGGGGCAGCGACAATGAGCAGTTCTTC.

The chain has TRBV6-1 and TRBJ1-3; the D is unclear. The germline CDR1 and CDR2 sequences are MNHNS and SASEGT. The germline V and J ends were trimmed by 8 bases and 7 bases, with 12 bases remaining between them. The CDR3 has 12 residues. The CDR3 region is CASRKSANTIYF. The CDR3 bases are TGTGCCAGCCGGAAGAGTGCCAACACCATATATTTT.

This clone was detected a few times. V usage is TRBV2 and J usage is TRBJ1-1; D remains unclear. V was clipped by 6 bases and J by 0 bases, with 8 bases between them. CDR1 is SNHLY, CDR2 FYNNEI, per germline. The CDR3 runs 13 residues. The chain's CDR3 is CASRIEMNTEAFF. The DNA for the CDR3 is TGTGCCAGCAGGATAGAGATGAACACTGAAGCTTTCTTT. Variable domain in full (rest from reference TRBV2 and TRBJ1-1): EPEVTQTPSHQVTQMGQEVILRCVPISNHLYFYWYRQILGQKVEFLVSFYNNEISEKSEIFDDQFSVERPDGSNFTLKIRSTKLEDSAMYFCASRIEMNTEAFFGQGTRLTVV.

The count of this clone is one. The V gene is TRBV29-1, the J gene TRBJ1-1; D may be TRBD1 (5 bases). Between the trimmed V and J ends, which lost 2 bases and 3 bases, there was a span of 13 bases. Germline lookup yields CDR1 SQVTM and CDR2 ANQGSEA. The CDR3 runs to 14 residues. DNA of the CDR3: TGCAGCGTTGAAACCGCTCGGGGGGACACTGAAGCTTTCTTT. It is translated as CSVETARGDTEAFF.

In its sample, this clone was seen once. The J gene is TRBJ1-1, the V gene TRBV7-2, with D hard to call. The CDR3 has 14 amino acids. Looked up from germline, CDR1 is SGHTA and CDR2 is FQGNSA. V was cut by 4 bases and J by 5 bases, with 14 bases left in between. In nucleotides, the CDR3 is TGTGCCAGCAGCTCCCACAGAGGATGGACTGAAGCTTTCTTT. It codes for CASSSHRGWTEAFF.